The clone carrying this T cell receptor (beta chain) occurred once. These data are taken from a study of blood T cell repertoires in COVID-19. Study background: Symptom resolution, clearance, or two negative PCRs marked donors in Cohort 3 as recovered.

TCRdb keeps only in-frame clones here, not all; method: immunoSEQ multiplex PCR. Here the sample spans hundreds of thousands of clones, less than 90% being singletons. The germline CDR1 and CDR2 sequences are KGHDR and SFDVKD. CDR3 length equals 16 residues. Between the trimmed V and J ends, which lost 4 bases and 2 bases, there was a span of 16 bases. Enrollees, about 18 to 89 years old, lived in approximately 25 US areas. The sequence was collected from a woman aged 50 to 65 in a cohort exposed to, infected with or recovered from COVID-19 (not recorded which). V and J are TRBV24-1 and TRBJ2-5; maybe TRBD1 (6 bases). The sequencing sample was made of PBMCs or T cells enriched from blood (not recorded which). The DNA for the CDR3 is TGTGCCACCAGTGAAACCGACAGGATAGATCAAGAGACCCAGTACTTC. This translates into CATSETDRIDQETQYF.